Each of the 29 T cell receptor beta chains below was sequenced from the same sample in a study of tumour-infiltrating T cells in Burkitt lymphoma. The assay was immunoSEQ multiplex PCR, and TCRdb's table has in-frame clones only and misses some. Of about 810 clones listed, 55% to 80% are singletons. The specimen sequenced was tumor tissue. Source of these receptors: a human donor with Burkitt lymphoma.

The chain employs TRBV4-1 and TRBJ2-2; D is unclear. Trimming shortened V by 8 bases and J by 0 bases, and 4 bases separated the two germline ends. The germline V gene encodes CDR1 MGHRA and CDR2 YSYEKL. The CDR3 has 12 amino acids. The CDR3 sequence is CASEANTGELFF. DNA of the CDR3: TGCGCCAGCGAGGCGAACACCGGGGAGCTGTTTTTT.

For the CDR3, the DNA is TGTGCCAGCAGCAACCCGGGCCAGGGGCTGACCTACGAGCAGTACTTC. Encoded protein: CASSNPGQGLTYEQYF. The chain combines TRBV5-5 with TRBJ2-7; TRBD1 is a possible D gene (6 bases). Germline values: CDR1 SGHKS, CDR2 YYEKEE (reference sequence). V shed 4 bases and J shed 2 bases, with 19 bases lying between them. This CDR3 has 16 residues.

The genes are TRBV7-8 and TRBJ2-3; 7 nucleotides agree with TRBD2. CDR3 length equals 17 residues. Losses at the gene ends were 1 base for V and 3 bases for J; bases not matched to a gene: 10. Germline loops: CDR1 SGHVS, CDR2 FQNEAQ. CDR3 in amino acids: CASSLGVGTNRTDTQYF. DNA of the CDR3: TGTGCCAGCAGCTTAGGGGTCGGGACTAACAGGACAGATACGCAGTATTTT.

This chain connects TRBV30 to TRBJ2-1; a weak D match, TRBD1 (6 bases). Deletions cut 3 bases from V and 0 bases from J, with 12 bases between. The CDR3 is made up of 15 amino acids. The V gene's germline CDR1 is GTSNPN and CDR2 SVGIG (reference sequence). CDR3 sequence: CAWRRGSDSYNEQFF. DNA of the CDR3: TGTGCCTGGAGAAGGGGGTCCGACTCCTACAATGAGCAGTTCTTC.

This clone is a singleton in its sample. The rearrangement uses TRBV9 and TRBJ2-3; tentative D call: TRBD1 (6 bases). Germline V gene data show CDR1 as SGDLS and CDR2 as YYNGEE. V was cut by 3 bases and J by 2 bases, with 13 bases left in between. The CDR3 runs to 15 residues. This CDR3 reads CASSAEGQDTDTQYF. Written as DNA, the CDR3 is TGTGCCAGCAGCGCCGAGGGACAAGACACAGATACGCAGTATTTT. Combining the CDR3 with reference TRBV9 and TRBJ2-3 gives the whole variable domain DSGVTQTPKHLITATGQRVTLRCSPRSGDLSVYWYQQSLDQGLQFLIQYYNGEERAKGNILERFSAQQFPDLHSELNLSSLELGDSALYFCASSAEGQDTDTQYFGPGTRLTVL.

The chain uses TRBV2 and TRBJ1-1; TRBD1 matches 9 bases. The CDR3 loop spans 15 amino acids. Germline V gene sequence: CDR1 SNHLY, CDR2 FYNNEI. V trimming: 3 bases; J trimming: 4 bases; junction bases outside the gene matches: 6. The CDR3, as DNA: TGTGCCAGCAGTGACACCGGGACAGGGAGCACTGAAGCTTTCTTT. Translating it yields CASSDTGTGSTEAFF.

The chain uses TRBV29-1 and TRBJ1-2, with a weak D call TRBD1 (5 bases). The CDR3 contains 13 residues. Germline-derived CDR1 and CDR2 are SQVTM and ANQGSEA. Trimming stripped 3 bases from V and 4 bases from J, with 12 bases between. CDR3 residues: CSVDPTGAYGYTF. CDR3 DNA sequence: TGCAGCGTTGACCCCACCGGGGCCTATGGCTACACCTTC.

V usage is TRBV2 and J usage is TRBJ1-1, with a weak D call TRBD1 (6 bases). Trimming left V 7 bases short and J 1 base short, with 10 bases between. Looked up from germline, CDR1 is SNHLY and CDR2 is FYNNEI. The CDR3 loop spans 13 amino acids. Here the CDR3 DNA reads TGTGCCAGCACCGGGACATCGAACACTGAAGCTTTCTTT. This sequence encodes CASTGTSNTEAFF.

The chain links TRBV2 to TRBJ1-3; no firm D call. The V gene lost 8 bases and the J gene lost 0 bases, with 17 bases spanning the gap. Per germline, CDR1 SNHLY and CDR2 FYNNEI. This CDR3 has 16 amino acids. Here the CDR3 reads CASCFGGRPSGNTIYF. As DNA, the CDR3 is TGTGCCAGCTGCTTTGGTGGGAGGCCCTCTGGAAACACCATATATTTT.

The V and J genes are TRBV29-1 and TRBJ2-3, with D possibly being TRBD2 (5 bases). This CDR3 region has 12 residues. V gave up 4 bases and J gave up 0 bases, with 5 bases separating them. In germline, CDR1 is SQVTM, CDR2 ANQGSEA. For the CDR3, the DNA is TGCAGCGTTGGGACTAGCACAGATACGCAGTATTTT. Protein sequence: CSVGTSTDTQYF.

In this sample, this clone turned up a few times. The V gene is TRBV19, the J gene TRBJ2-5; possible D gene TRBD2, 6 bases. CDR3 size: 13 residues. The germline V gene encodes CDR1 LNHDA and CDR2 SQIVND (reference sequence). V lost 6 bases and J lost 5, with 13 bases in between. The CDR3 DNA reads TGTGCCAGTAGGGGGGGATTTTGGGAGACCCAGTACTTC. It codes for CASRGGFWETQYF.

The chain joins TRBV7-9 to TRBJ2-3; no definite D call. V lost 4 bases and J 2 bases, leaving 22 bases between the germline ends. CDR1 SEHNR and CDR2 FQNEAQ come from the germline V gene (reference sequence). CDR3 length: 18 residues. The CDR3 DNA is TGTGCCAGCAGCTCAATCCCCCGGCAGAACAAAGACACAGATACGCAGTATTTT. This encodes CASSSIPRQNKDTDTQYF.

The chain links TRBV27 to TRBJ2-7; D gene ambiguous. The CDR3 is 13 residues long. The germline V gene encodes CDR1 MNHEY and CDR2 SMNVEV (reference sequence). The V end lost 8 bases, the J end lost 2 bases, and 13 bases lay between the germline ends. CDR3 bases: TGTGCCAGCGGGGAAATAGGCCCCTACGAGCAGTACTTC. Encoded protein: CASGEIGPYEQYF.

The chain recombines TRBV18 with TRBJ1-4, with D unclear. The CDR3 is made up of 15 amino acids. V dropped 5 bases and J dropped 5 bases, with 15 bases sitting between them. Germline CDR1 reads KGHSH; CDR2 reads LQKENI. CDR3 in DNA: TGTGCCAGCTCAGACTGGACGGGCCTCAATGAAAAACTGTTTTTT. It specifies CASSDWTGLNEKLFF.

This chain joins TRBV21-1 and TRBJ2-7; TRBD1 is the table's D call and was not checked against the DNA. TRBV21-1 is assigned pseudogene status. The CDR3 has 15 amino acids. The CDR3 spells CASSKEQGSPYEQYF. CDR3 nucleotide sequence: TGTGCCAGCAGCAAAGAACAGGGGAGCCCCTACGAGCAGTACTTC.

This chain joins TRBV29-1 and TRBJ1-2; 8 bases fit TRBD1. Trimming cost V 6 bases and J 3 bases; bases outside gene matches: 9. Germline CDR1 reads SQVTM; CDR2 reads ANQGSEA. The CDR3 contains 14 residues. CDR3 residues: CSVSRTGNYYGYTF. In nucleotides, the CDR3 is TGCAGCGTCTCTCGGACAGGGAACTACTATGGCTACACCTTC.

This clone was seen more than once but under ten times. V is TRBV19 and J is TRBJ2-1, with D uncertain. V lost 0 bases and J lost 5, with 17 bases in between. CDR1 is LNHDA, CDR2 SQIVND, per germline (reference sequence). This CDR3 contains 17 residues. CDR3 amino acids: CASSIDHDTGINNEQFF. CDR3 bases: TGTGCCAGTAGTATAGATCATGACACGGGCATCAACAATGAGCAGTTCTTC.

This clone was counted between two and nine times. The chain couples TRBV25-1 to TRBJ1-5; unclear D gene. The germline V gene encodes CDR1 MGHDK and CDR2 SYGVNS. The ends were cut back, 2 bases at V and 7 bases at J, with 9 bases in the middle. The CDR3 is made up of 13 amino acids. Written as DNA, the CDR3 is TGTGCCAGCAGTGAAGTGGGGAGCCAGCCCCAGCATTTT. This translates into CASSEVGSQPQHF.

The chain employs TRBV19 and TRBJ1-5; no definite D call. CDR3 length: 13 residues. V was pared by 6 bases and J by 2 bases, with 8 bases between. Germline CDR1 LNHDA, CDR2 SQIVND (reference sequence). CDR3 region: CASRRSRNQPQHF. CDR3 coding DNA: TGTGCCAGTAGAAGAAGTCGCAATCAGCCCCAGCATTTT.

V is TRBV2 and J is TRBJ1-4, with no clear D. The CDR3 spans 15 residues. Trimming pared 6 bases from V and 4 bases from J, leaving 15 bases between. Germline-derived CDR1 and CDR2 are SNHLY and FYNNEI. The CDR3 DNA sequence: TGTGCCAGCAGCTTCGAGGAATTGGATAATGAAAAACTGTTTTTT. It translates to CASSFEELDNEKLFF.

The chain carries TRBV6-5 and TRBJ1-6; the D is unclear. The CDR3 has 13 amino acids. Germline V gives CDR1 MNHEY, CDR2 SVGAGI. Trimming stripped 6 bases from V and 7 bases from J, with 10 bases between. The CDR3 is CASRTNPNSPLHF. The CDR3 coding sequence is TGTGCCAGCAGGACTAACCCCAATTCACCCCTCCACTTT.

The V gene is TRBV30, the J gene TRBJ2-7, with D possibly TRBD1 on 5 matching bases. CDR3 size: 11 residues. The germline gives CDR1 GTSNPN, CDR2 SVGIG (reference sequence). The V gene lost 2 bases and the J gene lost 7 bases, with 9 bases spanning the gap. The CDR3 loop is CAWSQGGEQYF. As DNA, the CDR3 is TGTGCCTGGAGTCAGGGTGGAGAGCAGTACTTC.

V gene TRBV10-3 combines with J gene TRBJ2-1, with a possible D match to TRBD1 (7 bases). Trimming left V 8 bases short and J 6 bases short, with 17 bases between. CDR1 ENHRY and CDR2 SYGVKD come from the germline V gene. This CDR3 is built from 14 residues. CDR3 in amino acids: CAISGGGRGNEQFF. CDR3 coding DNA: TGTGCCATCTCAGGGGGAGGCCGCGGCAATGAGCAGTTCTTC.

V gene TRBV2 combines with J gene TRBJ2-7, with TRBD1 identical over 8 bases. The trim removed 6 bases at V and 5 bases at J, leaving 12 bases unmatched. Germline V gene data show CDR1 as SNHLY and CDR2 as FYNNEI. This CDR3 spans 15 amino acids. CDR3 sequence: CASSLGQGALNEQYF. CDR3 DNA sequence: TGTGCCAGCAGCCTCGGGCAGGGGGCGCTTAACGAGCAGTACTTC.

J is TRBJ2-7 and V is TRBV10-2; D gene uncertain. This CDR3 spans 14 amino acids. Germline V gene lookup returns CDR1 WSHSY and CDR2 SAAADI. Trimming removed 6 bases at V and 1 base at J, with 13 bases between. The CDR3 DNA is TGCGCCAGCAGGGCAGCTATCCTATCCTACGAGCAGTACTTC. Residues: CASRAAILSYEQYF.

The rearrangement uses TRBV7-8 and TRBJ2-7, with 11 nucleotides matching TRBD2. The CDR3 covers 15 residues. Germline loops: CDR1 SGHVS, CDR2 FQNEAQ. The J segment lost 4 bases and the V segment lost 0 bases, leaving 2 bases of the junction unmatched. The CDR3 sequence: CASSLAGLAEYEQYF. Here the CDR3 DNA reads TGTGCCAGCAGCTTAGCGGGACTAGCGGAATACGAGCAGTACTTC.

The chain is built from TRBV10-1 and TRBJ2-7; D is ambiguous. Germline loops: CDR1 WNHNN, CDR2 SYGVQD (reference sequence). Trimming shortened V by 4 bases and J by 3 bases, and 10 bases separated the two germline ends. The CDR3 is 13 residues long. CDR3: CASSVTDGYEQYF. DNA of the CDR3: TGCGCCAGCAGTGTGACGGATGGCTACGAGCAGTACTTC.

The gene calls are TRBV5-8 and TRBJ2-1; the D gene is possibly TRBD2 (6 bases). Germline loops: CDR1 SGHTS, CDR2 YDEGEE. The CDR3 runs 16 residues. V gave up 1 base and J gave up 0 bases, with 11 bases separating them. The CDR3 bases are TGTGCCAGCAGCTTGAATCGGGGGAGCTCCTACAATGAGCAGTTCTTC. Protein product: CASSLNRGSSYNEQFF.

In nucleotides, the CDR3 is TGCGCCAGCAGCTTCGGACAGGGAAACAATGAGCAGTTCTTC. Its translation is CASSFGQGNNEQFF. The chain is built from TRBV5-1 and TRBJ2-1; 8 bases agree with TRBD1. CDR1 SGHRS and CDR2 YFSETQ come from the germline V gene. The CDR3 is 14 amino acids. The ends lost 2 bases at V and 5 bases at J; junction bases unmatched: 3.